This T cell receptor (beta chain) was sequenced in a study of early T cells in non-severe SARS-CoV-2 infection. Study conclusions and caveats: Matching results from VDJdb favored anti-spike CD8 responses, leaving private and CD4 specificities undetected.

This CDR3 contains 14 residues. With V trimmed by 3 bases and J by 6 bases, 4 bases remained unmatched. Germline V lookup: CDR1 SGHAT, CDR2 FQNNGV. Individual cDNA molecules received unique molecular identifiers during library preparation. MiXCR, run by TCRdb on the 5' RACE reads, gives a single entry per CDR3 protein. The data contain roughly 75,000 distinct CDR3 sequences, around 17% of them seen just once; the ten biggest clones take up around 2.6%. This clonotype was observed a few times. The antigen remains undetermined. This clonotype was obtained from an adult who was a healthcare worker with PCR-confirmed SARS-CoV-2 infection or an uninfected control (not recorded which). This chain uses TRBV11-2 with TRBJ2-7; 11 bases are a match to TRBD1. The source material was whole blood. The CDR3: CASSFFGQGAEQYF. DNA for the CDR3: TGTGCCAGCAGCTTCTTTGGACAGGGGGCCGAGCAGTACTTC. Based on the CDR3 plus reference TRBV11-2 and TRBJ2-7, the full variable domain is EAGVAQSPRYKIIEKRQSVAFWCNPISGHATLYWYQQILGQGPKLLIQFQNNGVVDDSQLPKDRFSAERLKGVDSTLKIQPAKLEDSAVYLCASSFFGQGAEQYFGPGTRLTVT.